This TCR beta chain was sequenced during a study of blood T cell repertoires in COVID-19. Study as a whole: COVID-19 samples from acute and convalescent phases originated in the United States, Italy and Spain. Sources were T cells, B-cell-depleted T cells, or PBMCs; the material itself was cDNA or gDNA.

Germline loops: CDR1 MNHNY, CDR2 SVGAGI (reference sequence). The CDR3 loop spans 17 amino acids. The J segment lost 5 bases and the V segment lost 6 bases, leaving 10 bases of the junction unmatched. As processed by the authors: Cell counts per sample came from amplifying reference gene primers. Assay: immunoSEQ multiplex PCR; the TCRdb copy retains only in-frame clones and omits some. The V and J calls and clone size come from that table; D and trimming were worked out from the DNA. Of about 28,000 clones in the sample, approximately 90% are singletons; the top ten hold 5% to 6.5%. The receptor comes from a human donor in a cohort sampled during active COVID-19. The gene calls are TRBV6-6 and TRBJ2-5; TRBD2 agrees at 15 bases. What was sequenced was peripheral blood. CDR3 nucleotide sequence: TGTGCCAGCAGCCGAAGGACTAGCGGGGGGGCCGAGGAGACCCAGTACTTC. It translates to CASSRRTSGGAEETQYF.